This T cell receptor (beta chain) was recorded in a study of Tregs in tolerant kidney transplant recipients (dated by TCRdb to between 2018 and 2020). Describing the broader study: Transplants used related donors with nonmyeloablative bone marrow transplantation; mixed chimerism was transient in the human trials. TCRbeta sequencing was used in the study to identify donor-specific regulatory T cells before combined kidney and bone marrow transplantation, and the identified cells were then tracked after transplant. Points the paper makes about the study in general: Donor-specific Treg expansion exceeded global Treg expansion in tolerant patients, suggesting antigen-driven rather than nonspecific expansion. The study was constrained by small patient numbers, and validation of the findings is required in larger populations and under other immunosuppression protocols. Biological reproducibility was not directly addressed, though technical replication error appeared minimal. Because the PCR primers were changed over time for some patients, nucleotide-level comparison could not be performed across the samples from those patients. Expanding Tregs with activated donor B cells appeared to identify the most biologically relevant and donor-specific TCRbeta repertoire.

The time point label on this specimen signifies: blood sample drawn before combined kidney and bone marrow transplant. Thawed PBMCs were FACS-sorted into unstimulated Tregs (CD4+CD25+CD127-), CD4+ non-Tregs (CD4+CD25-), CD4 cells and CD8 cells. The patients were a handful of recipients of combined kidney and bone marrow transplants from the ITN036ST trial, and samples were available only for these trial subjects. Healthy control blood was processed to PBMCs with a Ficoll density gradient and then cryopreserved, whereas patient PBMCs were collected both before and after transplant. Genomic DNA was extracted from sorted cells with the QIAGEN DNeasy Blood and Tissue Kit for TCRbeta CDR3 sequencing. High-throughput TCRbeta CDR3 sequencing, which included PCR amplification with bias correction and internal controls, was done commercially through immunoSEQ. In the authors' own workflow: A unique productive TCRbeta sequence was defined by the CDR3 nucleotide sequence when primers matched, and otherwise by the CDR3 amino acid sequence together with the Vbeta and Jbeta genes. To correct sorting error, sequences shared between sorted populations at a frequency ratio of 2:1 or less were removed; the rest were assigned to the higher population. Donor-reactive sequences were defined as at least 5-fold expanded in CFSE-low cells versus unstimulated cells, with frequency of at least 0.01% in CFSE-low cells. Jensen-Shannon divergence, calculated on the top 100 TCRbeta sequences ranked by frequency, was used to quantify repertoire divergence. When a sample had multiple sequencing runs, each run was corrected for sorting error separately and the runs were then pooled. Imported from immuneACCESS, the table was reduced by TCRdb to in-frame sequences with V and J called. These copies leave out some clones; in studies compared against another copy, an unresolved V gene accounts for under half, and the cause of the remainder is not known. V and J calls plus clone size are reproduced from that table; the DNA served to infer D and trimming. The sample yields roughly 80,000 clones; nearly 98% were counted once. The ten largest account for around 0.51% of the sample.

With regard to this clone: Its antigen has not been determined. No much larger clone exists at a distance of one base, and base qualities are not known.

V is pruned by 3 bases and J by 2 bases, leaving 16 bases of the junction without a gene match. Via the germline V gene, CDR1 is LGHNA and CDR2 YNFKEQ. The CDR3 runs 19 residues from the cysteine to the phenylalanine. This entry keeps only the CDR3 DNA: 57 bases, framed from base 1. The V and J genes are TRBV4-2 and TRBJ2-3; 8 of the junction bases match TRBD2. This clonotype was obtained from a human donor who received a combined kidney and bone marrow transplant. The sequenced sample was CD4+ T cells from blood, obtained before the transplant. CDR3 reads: CASSQLVLAEYSSTDTQYF. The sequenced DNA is TGTGCCAGCAGCCAGCTAGTACTAGCGGAGTACAGTTCCACAGATACGCAGTATTTT.